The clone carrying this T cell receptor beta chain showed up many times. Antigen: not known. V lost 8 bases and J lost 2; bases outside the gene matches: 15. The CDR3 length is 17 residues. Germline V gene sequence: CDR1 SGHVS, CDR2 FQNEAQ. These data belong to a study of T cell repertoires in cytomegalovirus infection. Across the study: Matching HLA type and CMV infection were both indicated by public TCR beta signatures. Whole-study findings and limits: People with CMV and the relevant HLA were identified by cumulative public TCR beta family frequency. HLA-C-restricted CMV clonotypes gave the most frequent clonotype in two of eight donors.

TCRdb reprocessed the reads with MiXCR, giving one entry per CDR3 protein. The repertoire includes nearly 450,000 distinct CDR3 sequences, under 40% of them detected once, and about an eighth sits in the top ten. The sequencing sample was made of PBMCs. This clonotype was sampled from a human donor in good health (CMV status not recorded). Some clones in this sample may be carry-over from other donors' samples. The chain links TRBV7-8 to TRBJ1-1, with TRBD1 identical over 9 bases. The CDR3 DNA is TGTGCCAGCCTAACCCTTATCGGACAGGGGCGAAACACTGAAGCTTTCTTT. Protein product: CASLTLIGQGRNTEAFF.